A single sample is the source of the 31 T cell receptor beta chains below, sequenced in a study of blood T cell repertoires in COVID-19. Clones were read by immunoSEQ multiplex PCR, and TCRdb kept only the in-frame ones, dropping some. The sample yields about 60,000 clones, 85% to 90% seen once. The sample was peripheral blood. The receptor source for this set is a man in his sixties with acute or convalescent COVID-19.

V is TRBV28 and J is TRBJ1-2; the D gene is possibly TRBD1 (6 bases). V gave up 3 bases and J gave up 4 bases, with 15 bases separating them. There are 15 residues in the CDR3. Germline values: CDR1 MDHEN, CDR2 SYDVKM. The CDR3 sequence is CASSLEDSTSYGYTF. The CDR3 region has the DNA TGTGCCAGCAGTTTGGAGGACAGCACGAGCTATGGCTACACCTTC.

This rearrangement joins TRBV4-3 to TRBJ2-7, with a tentative D call TRBD1 (6 bases). The V gene lost 3 bases and the J gene lost 5 bases, with 11 bases spanning the gap. CDR1 and CDR2 from the germline V gene are LGHNA and YSLEER. The CDR3 consists of 13 residues. The CDR3 region is CASSQGAGDEQYF. The CDR3 DNA reads as TGCGCCAGCAGCCAGGGGGCCGGGGACGAGCAGTACTTC.

This chain joins TRBV28 and TRBJ2-7; TRBD2 aligns across 8 bases. CDR1 and CDR2 from the germline V gene are MDHEN and SYDVKM. Losses at the gene ends were 6 bases for V and 5 bases for J; bases not matched to a gene: 9. The CDR3 has 14 residues. CDR3: CASRLPGGSNEQYF. CDR3 nucleotides: TGTGCCAGCAGGCTCCCGGGGGGGTCCAACGAGCAGTACTTC.

The chain couples TRBV27 to TRBJ2-7; 14 nucleotides match TRBD2. V trimming: 0 bases; J trimming: 2 bases; junction bases outside the gene matches: 3. CDR3 length equals 17 residues. The germline V gene encodes CDR1 MNHEY and CDR2 SMNVEV (reference sequence). As DNA, the CDR3 is TGTGCCAGCAGTTTATCCGGACTAGCGGGAGGACCCTACGAGCAGTACTTC. This gives the protein CASSLSGLAGGPYEQYF.

The chain carries TRBV6-5 and TRBJ1-1; 7 bases are shared with TRBD1. The germline CDR1 and CDR2 sequences are MNHEY and SVGAGI. The V gene end was trimmed by 3 bases and the J gene end by 7 bases; junction bases not matched to a gene: 8. The CDR3 is made up of 14 amino acids. The CDR3, as DNA: TGTGCCAGCAGTTATACAAGAGGGGGCTATGAAGCTTTCTTT. This translates into CASSYTRGGYEAFF.

This chain joins TRBV30 and TRBJ1-2, with a tentative D call TRBD1 (6 bases). The CDR3 is made up of 17 amino acids. In germline, CDR1 is GTSNPN, CDR2 SVGIG (reference sequence). V dropped 0 bases and J dropped 7 bases, with 24 bases sitting between them. Written as DNA, the CDR3 is TGTGCCTGGAGTGTACTTGGACAGATTAACTATGGCGGTGGCTACACCTTC. Translating gives CAWSVLGQINYGGGYTF. Supplemented by reference TRBV30 and TRBJ1-2, the full variable domain reads SQTIHQWPATLVQPVGSPLSLECTVEGTSNPNLYWYRQAAGRGLQLLFYSVGIGQISSEVPQNLSASRPQDRQFILSSKKLLLSDSGFYLCAWSVLGQINYGGGYTFGSGTRLTVV.

This chain joins TRBV5-1 and TRBJ1-5; perhaps TRBD1 as D (5 bases). Germline CDR1 SGHRS, CDR2 YFSETQ. The CDR3 loop spans 14 amino acids. The ends were cut back, 5 bases at V and 1 base at J, with 10 bases in the middle. CDR3 nucleotide sequence: TGCGCCAGCAGTCAGGGCGCGAGCAATCAGCCCCAGCATTTT. Its protein is CASSQGASNQPQHF.

The chain has TRBV7-9 and TRBJ2-7; D may be TRBD2 (6 bases). Germline CDR1 SEHNR, CDR2 FQNEAQ (reference sequence). The CDR3 is 16 amino acids. V was pared by 1 base and J by 2 bases, with 15 bases between. Here the CDR3 DNA reads TGTGCCAGCAGCTTAGGGGGGGTCTTACCGACCTACGAGCAGTACTTC. This codes for CASSLGGVLPTYEQYF.

The chain uses TRBV6-5 and TRBJ2-3; 9 bases are shared with TRBD1. The V segment lost 6 bases and the J segment 2 bases; nucleotides outside the gene matches: 6. This CDR3 spans 15 amino acids. The germline gives CDR1 MNHEY, CDR2 SVGAGI. The CDR3 protein is CASRTGGTLTDTQYF. CDR3 DNA: TGTGCCAGCAGGACAGGGGGGACACTCACAGATACGCAGTATTTT.

The J gene is TRBJ2-3, the V gene TRBV12-3 or TRBV12-4; 7 bases line up with TRBD1. The CDR3 spans 12 residues. The trim removed 6 bases at V and 6 bases at J, leaving 3 bases unmatched. The CDR3 here is CASSPRGDTQYF. CDR3 nucleotide sequence: TGTGCCAGCAGCCCCAGGGGGGATACGCAGTATTTT.

The CDR3 bases are TGTGCCAGCAGTTCGCCGGGACAGGGGGCGCCAGGGGCCAACGTCCTGACTTTC. Amino acids: CASSSPGQGAPGANVLTF. The chain is built from TRBV6-2 or TRBV6-3 and TRBJ2-6, with TRBD1 matching over 12 bases. The CDR3 is 18 residues long. V trimming: 4 bases; J trimming: 4 bases; junction bases outside the gene matches: 8. Germline V gene data show CDR1 as MNHEY and CDR2 as SVGEGT.

The chain has TRBV14 and TRBJ2-4; 7 nucleotides align to TRBD1. This CDR3 region has 13 residues. Germline V gives CDR1 SGHDN, CDR2 FVKESK. J lost 5 bases, V lost 3 bases, and 1 base had no gene match. The chain's CDR3 is CASSHGQENIQYF. CDR3 bases: TGTGCCAGCAGCCACGGACAGGAAAACATTCAGTACTTC.

The genes are TRBV6-2 or TRBV6-3 and TRBJ2-1; 8 nucleotides match TRBD2. CDR3 length equals 15 residues. The germline V gene encodes CDR1 MNHEY and CDR2 SVGEGT. V lost 2 bases, J lost 8 bases, and 8 bases stayed unmatched. This chain's CDR3 is CASSYPRRAGDEQFF. For the CDR3, the DNA is TGTGCCAGCAGTTACCCGAGAAGAGCGGGGGATGAGCAGTTCTTC.

V gene TRBV5-1 combines with J gene TRBJ2-7; 7 bases are a match to TRBD1. The CDR3 is 15 residues long. V lost 4 bases, J lost 2 bases, and 9 bases stayed unmatched. Germline values: CDR1 SGHRS, CDR2 YFSETQ. In DNA form, the CDR3 reads TGCGCCAGCAGCCTTTCGAACAGGGGCACCTACGAGCAGTACTTC. It yields the protein CASSLSNRGTYEQYF.

This chain joins TRBV19 and TRBJ1-5; 10 bases agree with TRBD1. V dropped 4 bases and J dropped 0; count of bases not matched to a gene: 12. The CDR3 has 19 amino acids. The germline gives CDR1 LNHDA, CDR2 SQIVND (reference sequence). The DNA of the CDR3 is TGTGCCAGTAGTAAGAAAGGGACAGGGGCTTTTATTAGCAATCAGCCCCAGCATTTT. As protein: CASSKKGTGAFISNQPQHF.

This sequence joins TRBV28 and TRBJ2-1; TRBD2 aligns across 8 bases. Per germline, CDR1 MDHEN and CDR2 SYDVKM. The CDR3 is made up of 19 amino acids. V shed 2 bases, J shed 3 bases, and the junction held 15 bases outside the gene matches. CDR3 residues: CASSLPRYVSTSGYNEQFF. CDR3 bases: TGTGCCAGCAGTTTACCCAGGTACGTCAGTACTAGCGGCTACAATGAGCAGTTCTTC.

V gene TRBV3-1 (or the pseudogene TRBV3-2) combines with J gene TRBJ2-1; the D gene is possibly TRBD2 (5 bases). The V gene lost 1 base and the J gene lost 0 bases, with 7 bases spanning the gap. The CDR3 is made up of 15 amino acids. Germline loops: CDR1 LGHDT, CDR2 YNNKEL (reference sequence). CDR3: CASSQVSGSYNEQFF. The CDR3 DNA is TGTGCCAGCAGCCAAGTAAGCGGCTCCTACAATGAGCAGTTCTTC.

The V call is TRBV6-5, the J call TRBJ2-5, with TRBD1 matching over 7 bases. V lost 8 bases and J lost 4; bases outside the gene matches: 7. CDR1 is MNHEY, CDR2 SVGAGI, per germline. The CDR3 extends over 13 amino acids. CDR3 DNA sequence: TGTGCCAGCCGTCAGGGGGTAGGAGAGACCCAGTACTTC. Translated: CASRQGVGETQYF.

J is TRBJ2-1 and V is TRBV29-1; TRBD1 might be the D (6 bases). The V end lost 6 bases, the J end lost 6 bases, and 18 bases lay between the germline ends. The CDR3 has 14 amino acids. Germline lookup yields CDR1 SQVTM and CDR2 ANQGSEA. CDR3 coding DNA: TGCAGCGTCTTAACAGGGTTCGCATCCAATGAGCAGTTCTTC. Amino acids: CSVLTGFASNEQFF.

V gene TRBV9 combines with J gene TRBJ2-3; a weak D match, TRBD2 (6 bases). This CDR3 is 15 amino acids long. Between the trimmed V and J ends, which lost 6 bases and 1 base, there was a span of 15 bases. CDR1 SGDLS and CDR2 YYNGEE come from the germline V gene. The CDR3 nucleotides are TGTGCCAGCACCGCTGGAGGCGGGGGCACAGATACGCAGTATTTT. It codes for CASTAGGGGTDTQYF.

The chain carries TRBV12-5 and TRBJ2-1; 9 bases fit TRBD1. The CDR3 consists of 16 residues. Trimming cost V 1 base and J 9 bases; bases outside gene matches: 10. Germline CDR1 LGHNT, CDR2 FRNRAP. The CDR3 coding sequence is TGTGCTAGTGGTTTGGGGTGGGACAGGGTTTTAGGTGAGCAGTTCTTC. Its translation is CASGLGWDRVLGEQFF.

This clone is a singleton in its sample. This rearrangement joins TRBV28 to TRBJ1-3; D ambiguous. CDR1 and CDR2 (germline): MDHEN, SYDVKM. The CDR3 runs to 15 residues. The V end was cut by 7 bases, the J end by 2 bases, with 15 bases between. DNA for the CDR3: TGTGCCAGCATTACCTCGGGAACTGCTGGAAACACCATATATTTT. Its translation is CASITSGTAGNTIYF.

This clone is a singleton in its sample. The CDR3 coding sequence is TGTGCCAGTAGTATAACAGGGGGCCGAGATACGCAGTATTTT. This translates into CASSITGGRDTQYF. V gene TRBV19 combines with J gene TRBJ2-3; 9 positions agree with TRBD1. Germline V CDR1 and CDR2: LNHDA, SQIVND (reference sequence). The V segment lost 2 bases and the J segment 5 bases; nucleotides outside the gene matches: 2. The CDR3 has 14 amino acids.

The chain links TRBV9 to TRBJ2-2; no clear D. Germline V gene data show CDR1 as SGDLS and CDR2 as YYNGEE. The CDR3 is 16 residues long. Deletions cut 0 bases from V and 1 base from J, with 10 bases between. CDR3 in amino acids: CASSVAMAGNTGELFF. Written as DNA, the CDR3 is TGTGCCAGCAGCGTAGCTATGGCAGGGAACACCGGGGAGCTGTTTTTT. Filled out from reference TRBV9 and TRBJ2-2, the complete variable domain reads DSGVTQTPKHLITATGQRVTLRCSPRSGDLSVYWYQQSLDQGLQFLIQYYNGEERAKGNILERFSAQQFPDLHSELNLSSLELGDSALYFCASSVAMAGNTGELFFGEGSRLTVL.

The table lists this clone with a count of one. This chain connects TRBV30 to TRBJ1-3, with D maybe TRBD1 (5 bases). There are 15 residues in the CDR3. Germline lookup yields CDR1 GTSNPN and CDR2 SVGIG (reference sequence). V shed 4 bases and J shed 3 bases, with 16 bases lying between them. CDR3 amino acids: CAWNQGVVGGNTIYF. In DNA, the CDR3 is TGTGCCTGGAACCAAGGGGTAGTAGGTGGAAACACCATATATTTT.

The rearrangement uses TRBV6-5 and TRBJ2-7; D call uncertain. In germline, CDR1 is MNHEY, CDR2 SVGAGI. This CDR3 spans 13 amino acids. V lost 7 bases to trimming and J lost 7 bases, with 17 bases between them. Here the CDR3 DNA reads TGTGCCAGCACCCTGACTGAGTTGAGTGAGCAGTACTTC. Its translation: CASTLTELSEQYF.

This sequence joins TRBV2 and TRBJ1-6, with TRBD1 matching over 10 bases. The germline V gene has CDR1 SNHLY and CDR2 FYNNEI. The CDR3 sequence is 17 residues long. V shed 5 bases, J shed 7 bases, and the junction held 11 bases outside the gene matches. The CDR3 loop is CASSPSRDRGANSPLHF. The CDR3 DNA reads as TGTGCCAGCAGTCCGTCCCGGGACAGGGGCGCCAATTCACCCCTCCACTTT.

V and J are TRBV18 and TRBJ2-7; 7 positions agree with TRBD2. The CDR3 consists of 13 residues. Germline V gene data show CDR1 as KGHSH and CDR2 as LQKENI. V was clipped by 6 bases and J by 0 bases; unmatched bases: 2. The CDR3 coding sequence is TGTGCCAGCTCTCGGGACTACTCCTACGAGCAGTACTTC. It yields the protein CASSRDYSYEQYF.

The chain carries TRBV11-1 and TRBJ2-7; 12 bases agree with TRBD2. V lost 0 bases to trimming and J lost 4 bases; unmatched junction nucleotides: 7. The germline gives CDR1 SGHAT, CDR2 FQDESV (reference sequence). CDR3 size: 17 residues. CDR3 loop: CASSLAWTSGKGYEQYF. The CDR3 DNA reads TGTGCCAGCAGCTTAGCCTGGACTAGCGGGAAAGGGTACGAGCAGTACTTC.

This clone was picked up a small number of times. The genes are TRBV24-1 and TRBJ2-3, with D tentatively TRBD2 (5 bases). This CDR3 has 16 amino acids. The germline V and J ends were trimmed by 4 bases and 1 base, with 14 bases remaining between them. CDR1 is KGHDR, CDR2 SFDVKD, per germline. CDR3 DNA: TGTGCCACCAGTGAAGAAGGTGGCGGGCGCACAGATACGCAGTATTTT. The encoded protein is CATSEEGGGRTDTQYF.

With respect to this clone: Other DNA sequences in the same sample also yield this CDR3. This chain joins TRBV4-1 and TRBJ1-1; D unclear. The CDR3 extends over 14 amino acids. Germline-derived CDR1 and CDR2 are MGHRA and YSYEKL. V was trimmed by 0 bases and J by 1 base, leaving 6 bases between them. The CDR3 DNA reads TGCGCCAGCAGCCAAGATCTCGGGAACACTGAAGCTTTCTTT. Its translation is CASSQDLGNTEAFF.